The next 20 T cell receptor beta chains were all read from a single sample in a study of T cells in lung cancer brain metastases. The table came from immunoSEQ multiplex PCR; TCRdb's copy has only in-frame clones and leaves some out. The repertoire consists of 3,000 to 4,000 clones, with around nine tenths occurring once and the leading ten covering roughly a tenth. The sample comprised tumor tissue from the primary lung tumor. These receptors originate from a man in his sixties with non-small cell lung cancer.

This chain links TRBV4-1 with TRBJ2-2; 8 bases are shared with TRBD2. Germline V gene data show CDR1 as MGHRA and CDR2 as YSYEKL. V lost 0 bases, J lost 6 bases, and 9 bases stayed unmatched. CDR3 length: 17 residues. The CDR3 is CASSQDPSGSFAGELFF. The CDR3 coding sequence is TGCGCCAGCAGCCAAGATCCCAGCGGGAGTTTCGCCGGGGAGCTGTTTTTT.

Concerning this clone: Other DNA sequences from this sample encode an identical CDR3 as well. V is TRBV5-1 and J is TRBJ2-5; D not resolved. Germline lookup yields CDR1 SGHRS and CDR2 YFSETQ. Between the trimmed V and J ends, which lost 4 bases and 2 bases, there was a span of 6 bases. This CDR3 has 12 amino acids. DNA for the CDR3: TGCGCCAGCAGCGAGGTACAAGAGACCCAGTACTTC. It yields the protein CASSEVQETQYF.

The gene calls are TRBV2 and TRBJ2-3, with TRBD1 identical over 7 bases. CDR3 length equals 14 residues. V lost 6 bases to trimming and J lost 4 bases; unmatched junction nucleotides: 7. CDR1 and CDR2 (germline): SNHLY, FYNNEI. CDR3 coding DNA: TGTGCCAGCAGGGGCAGGGGGAGCGCAGATACGCAGTATTTT. It is translated as CASRGRGSADTQYF.

The chain has TRBV10-2 and TRBJ2-5; TRBD2 agrees at 14 bases. V shed 8 bases and J 5 bases; nucleotides not matched to a gene: 13. Per the germline V gene, CDR1 is WSHSY and CDR2 is SAAADI. CDR3 length: 17 residues. The CDR3 DNA sequence: TGCGCCAGCGCCCTGGCCGGGACTAGCGGGAGAGGCGAGACCCAGTACTTC. Translating gives CASALAGTSGRGETQYF.

The V call is TRBV5-1, the J call TRBJ1-2, with D uncertain. V lost 3 bases and J 4 bases, leaving 16 bases between the germline ends. The V gene's germline CDR1 is SGHRS and CDR2 YFSETQ. The CDR3 is made up of 15 amino acids. This CDR3 is CASSSARFSRYGYTF. For the CDR3, the DNA is TGCGCCAGCAGCTCCGCTCGTTTTAGCCGCTATGGCTACACCTTC. The variable domain in full, completed from reference TRBV5-1 and TRBJ1-2, reads KAGVTQTPRYLIKTRGQQVTLSCSPISGHRSVSWYQQTPGQGLQFLFEYFSETQRNKGNFPGRFSGRQFSNSRSEMNVSTLELGDSALYLCASSSARFSRYGYTFGSGTRLTVV.

V and J are TRBV12-5 and TRBJ2-3, with TRBD2 identical over 11 bases. Germline assignment: CDR1 LGHNT and CDR2 FRNRAP. CDR3 size: 13 residues. With V trimmed by 7 bases and J by 6 bases, 3 bases remained unmatched. CDR3 sequence reads: CASEASGGDTQYF. The DNA for the CDR3 is TGTGCTAGTGAGGCTAGCGGGGGGGATACGCAGTATTTT.

This clone was counted only a few times. V gene TRBV7-6 combines with J gene TRBJ1-1, with no clear D. CDR3 length: 14 residues. V shed 1 base and J shed 6 bases, with 12 bases lying between them. Germline loops: CDR1 SGHVS, CDR2 FNYEAQ. The CDR3 region is CASSLGSGSPEAFF. Written as DNA, the CDR3 is TGTGCCAGCAGCTTAGGATCAGGTAGTCCTGAAGCTTTCTTT.

The chain links TRBV27 to TRBJ1-1; 10 bases line up with TRBD1. Trimming took 7 bases from V and 4 from J; bases not matched to a gene: 3. This CDR3 region has 13 residues. CDR1 is MNHEY and CDR2 is SMNVEV in the germline V gene (reference sequence). The CDR3 DNA reads TGTGCCAGCAATCGGACAGGGGGCACTGAAGCTTTCTTT. Its protein is CASNRTGGTEAFF.

This chain joins TRBV5-1 and TRBJ2-5, with 16 bases fitting TRBD2. V lost 0 bases, J lost 1 base, and 3 bases stayed unmatched. The CDR3 has 18 amino acids. Germline CDR1 reads SGHRS; CDR2 reads YFSETQ. The CDR3 sequence: CASSLAGTSGGGQETQYF. CDR3 bases: TGCGCCAGCAGCTTGGCGGGGACTAGCGGGGGGGGCCAAGAGACCCAGTACTTC.

The rearrangement joins TRBV5-1 to TRBJ2-1; D unresolved. Per the germline V gene, CDR1 is SGHRS and CDR2 is YFSETQ. Trimming stripped 0 bases from V and 7 bases from J, with 8 bases between. The CDR3 loop spans 13 amino acids. DNA of the CDR3: TGCGCCAGCAGCTTGGTTCCAGCGAATGAGCAGTTCTTC. Encoded protein: CASSLVPANEQFF. The whole variable domain, remainder taken from reference TRBV5-1 and TRBJ2-1, is KAGVTQTPRYLIKTRGQQVTLSCSPISGHRSVSWYQQTPGQGLQFLFEYFSETQRNKGNFPGRFSGRQFSNSRSEMNVSTLELGDSALYLCASSLVPANEQFFGPGTRLTVL.

The rearrangement joins TRBV14 to TRBJ2-1; a weak D match, TRBD2 (5 bases). The CDR3 totals 16 residues. V lost 1 base, J lost 1 base, and 11 bases lay in between. The germline V gene encodes CDR1 SGHDN and CDR2 FVKESK. The CDR3 sequence is CASSQADLSSYNEQFF. The DNA for the CDR3 is TGTGCCAGCAGCCAAGCGGACTTGAGTTCCTACAATGAGCAGTTCTTC.

A few counts support this clone. The chain carries TRBV27 and TRBJ1-1, with 10 bases matching TRBD1. The V gene's germline CDR1 is MNHEY and CDR2 SMNVEV (reference sequence). CDR3 length: 15 amino acids. V dropped 5 bases and J dropped 6; count of bases not matched to a gene: 9. The CDR3 reads CASSETGTGVSEAFF. Here the CDR3 DNA reads TGTGCCAGCAGTGAAACCGGGACAGGGGTTTCTGAAGCTTTCTTT.

The chain combines TRBV13 with TRBJ1-2; D gene unclear. The CDR3 is made up of 15 amino acids. V dropped 5 bases and J dropped 3 bases, with 16 bases sitting between them. CDR1 is PRHDT, CDR2 FYEKMQ, per germline (reference sequence). The CDR3 region is CASSPPAGRDYGYTF. The DNA for the CDR3 is TGTGCCAGCAGCCCCCCTGCGGGGAGAGACTATGGCTACACCTTC.

The chain couples TRBV10-2 to TRBJ2-4; 7 bases line up with TRBD2. The V gene end was trimmed by 4 bases and the J gene end by 2 bases; junction bases not matched to a gene: 2. This CDR3 is 14 amino acids long. Per germline, CDR1 WSHSY and CDR2 SAAADI. The CDR3 loop reads CASSGGGTKNIQYF. The CDR3 DNA is TGCGCCAGCAGTGGGGGGGGGACCAAAAACATTCAGTACTTC.

The chain carries TRBV14 and TRBJ2-3, with TRBD2 matching over 10 bases. The ends lost 4 bases at V and 4 bases at J; junction bases unmatched: 8. The germline V gene encodes CDR1 SGHDN and CDR2 FVKESK. This CDR3 is built from 16 residues. The CDR3 sequence: CASSRQGTSVADTQYF. CDR3 bases: TGTGCCAGCAGCCGCCAAGGGACTAGCGTAGCAGATACGCAGTATTTT.

This chain uses TRBV5-1 with TRBJ2-7; TRBD2 is a possible D gene (6 bases). There are 14 residues in the CDR3. Deletions cut 4 bases from V and 5 bases from J, with 16 bases between. The germline CDR1 and CDR2 sequences are SGHRS and YFSETQ. The CDR3 nucleotides read TGCGCCAGCAGCGTACCGTCTTCGGGGGACGAGCAGTACTTC. Encoded protein: CASSVPSSGDEQYF. Variable domain in full (rest from reference TRBV5-1 and TRBJ2-7): KAGVTQTPRYLIKTRGQQVTLSCSPISGHRSVSWYQQTPGQGLQFLFEYFSETQRNKGNFPGRFSGRQFSNSRSEMNVSTLELGDSALYLCASSVPSSGDEQYFGPGTRLTVT.

This rearrangement joins TRBV29-1 to TRBJ1-1; D gene uncertain. V was shortened by 1 base and J by 0 bases, with 6 bases between the two germline ends. There are 13 residues in the CDR3. The germline V gene has CDR1 SQVTM and CDR2 ANQGSEA. This chain's CDR3 is CSVEVGMNTEAFF. The CDR3 DNA reads as TGCAGCGTTGAAGTCGGCATGAACACTGAAGCTTTCTTT.

The chain is built from TRBV9 and TRBJ2-3; D not resolved. Germline assignment: CDR1 SGDLS and CDR2 YYNGEE. V lost 6 bases to trimming and J lost 2 bases, with 10 bases between them. The CDR3 consists of 13 residues. The chain's CDR3 is CASMSEHTDTQYF. The CDR3 DNA reads as TGTGCCAGCATGAGTGAGCACACAGATACGCAGTATTTT. The variable domain in full, with the rest retrieved from reference TRBV9 and TRBJ2-3, is DSGVTQTPKHLITATGQRVTLRCSPRSGDLSVYWYQQSLDQGLQFLIQYYNGEERAKGNILERFSAQQFPDLHSELNLSSLELGDSALYFCASMSEHTDTQYFGPGTRLTVL.

The chain uses TRBV6-5 and TRBJ1-6, with D tentatively TRBD1 (5 bases). Germline V gives CDR1 MNHEY, CDR2 SVGAGI. V gave up 6 bases and J gave up 3 bases, with 9 bases separating them. The CDR3 is 14 residues long. The CDR3 nucleotides read TGTGCCAGCAGACCCAGGGACTATAATTCACCCCTCCACTTT. Its protein is CASRPRDYNSPLHF.

The rearrangement links TRBV2 to TRBJ1-2; possibly TRBD1 for D (5 bases). V was trimmed by 1 base and J by 11 bases, leaving 20 bases between them. The CDR3 is 15 residues long. From germline, CDR1 is SNHLY and CDR2 FYNNEI. The CDR3 loop reads CASSEDLGGLGGYTF. The CDR3 DNA reads TGTGCCAGCAGTGAAGATCTTGGGGGACTTGGGGGTTACACCTTC.